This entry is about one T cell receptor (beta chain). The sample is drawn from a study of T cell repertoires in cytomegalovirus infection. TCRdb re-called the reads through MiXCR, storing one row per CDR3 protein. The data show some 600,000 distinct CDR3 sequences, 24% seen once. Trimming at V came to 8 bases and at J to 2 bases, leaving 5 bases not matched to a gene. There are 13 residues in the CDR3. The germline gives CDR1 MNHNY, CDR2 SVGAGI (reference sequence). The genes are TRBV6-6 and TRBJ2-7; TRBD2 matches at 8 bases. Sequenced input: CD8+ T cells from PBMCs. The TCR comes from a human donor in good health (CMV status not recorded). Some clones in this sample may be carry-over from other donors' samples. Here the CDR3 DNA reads TGTGCCAGCCGGAGCGGGGGAGCCTACGAGCAGTACTTC. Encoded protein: CASRSGGAYEQYF.